The 29 T cell receptor beta chains reported below all come from one sample, sequenced in a study of T cell responses to AZD1222 COVID-19 vaccine. The protocol was immunoSEQ multiplex PCR, while the TCRdb copy is restricted to in-frame clones and leaves out a portion. Of around 110,000 clones listed, about nine tenths are singletons. The sequenced sample was peripheral blood, obtained on day 0 of AZD1222 vaccination. The receptor source for this set is an adult in good health.

The chain employs TRBV9 and TRBJ1-1; D not certain. The V gene's germline CDR1 is SGDLS and CDR2 YYNGEE. V was shortened by 6 bases and J by 1 base, with 7 bases between the two germline ends. There are 12 residues in the CDR3. CDR3 nucleotides: TGTGCCAGCACACGGGCGAACACTGAAGCTTTCTTT. Translated: CASTRANTEAFF.

This rearrangement joins TRBV30 to TRBJ1-2, with 7 bases identical to TRBD1. The CDR3 length is 14 residues. CDR1 and CDR2 from the germline V gene are GTSNPN and SVGIG (reference sequence). Unmatched junction bases numbered 7, after V lost 2 bases and J lost 4 bases. In DNA form, the CDR3 reads TGTGCCTGGAGTCCGCCAGGGGGTGGCTATGGCTACACCTTC. It codes for CAWSPPGGGYGYTF. Together with reference TRBV30 and TRBJ1-2, the CDR3 gives the full variable domain: SQTIHQWPATLVQPVGSPLSLECTVEGTSNPNLYWYRQAAGRGLQLLFYSVGIGQISSEVPQNLSASRPQDRQFILSSKKLLLSDSGFYLCAWSPPGGGYGYTFGSGTRLTVV.

J is TRBJ1-4 and V is TRBV13, with TRBD1 matching over 9 bases. The CDR3 contains 20 residues. V shed 5 bases, J shed 7 bases, and the junction held 23 bases outside the gene matches. Germline CDR1 and CDR2: PRHDT and FYEKMQ (reference sequence). The CDR3 loop reads CASSPGPGTGIGWDGEKLFF. CDR3 nucleotide sequence: TGTGCCAGCAGCCCTGGTCCCGGGACAGGGATCGGCTGGGATGGTGAAAAACTGTTTTTT.

The DNA for the CDR3 is TGTGCCAGCAGCCAAGGACTAGCGGGGGAAAGGCAGTACTTC. Translating gives CASSQGLAGERQYF. This sequence joins TRBV4-2 and TRBJ2-7, with 12 positions matching TRBD2. Germline V CDR1 and CDR2: LGHNA, YNFKEQ. The junction had 4 bases not matched to a gene; V was cut back by 1 base and J by 9 bases. This CDR3 has 14 amino acids.

V is TRBV19 and J is TRBJ1-4; the D is unclear. V shed 7 bases and J shed 7 bases, with 16 bases lying between them. Per germline, CDR1 LNHDA and CDR2 SQIVND (reference sequence). The CDR3 consists of 14 residues. CDR3 in DNA: TGTGCCAGTACCTCTCTTAGGACGTCTGAAAAACTGTTTTTT. Protein: CASTSLRTSEKLFF.

This chain links TRBV30 with TRBJ1-3; 12 bases are shared with TRBD1. CDR1 and CDR2 from the germline V gene are GTSNPN and SVGIG (reference sequence). The junction had 7 bases not matched to a gene; V was cut back by 4 bases and J by 3 bases. The CDR3 sequence is 16 residues long. The CDR3 DNA reads as TGTGCCTGGACCCGGGGGACAGGGGGCGGTGGAAACACCATATATTTT. It codes for CAWTRGTGGGGNTIYF.

The CDR3 spells CSASSGGAHEQYF. CDR3 bases: TGCAGTGCTAGTAGCGGGGGGGCCCACGAGCAGTACTTC. The chain combines TRBV20-1 with TRBJ2-7; 11 nucleotides align to TRBD2. The CDR3 is made up of 13 amino acids. Germline trimming cut 3 bases from V and 5 bases from J; bases unmatched to any gene: 3. The germline gives CDR1 DFQATT, CDR2 SNEGSKA (reference sequence).

The V gene is TRBV11-1, the J gene TRBJ2-2; the match to TRBD1 covers 7 bases. Germline lookup yields CDR1 SGHAT and CDR2 FQDESV (reference sequence). This CDR3 region has 16 residues. With V trimmed by 2 bases and J by 2 bases, 5 bases remained unmatched. CDR3 in amino acids: CASSLSQGVNTGELFF. The CDR3 DNA sequence: TGTGCCAGCAGCTTAAGTCAGGGGGTCAACACCGGGGAGCTGTTTTTT.

The chain uses TRBV29-1 and TRBJ1-2; possibly TRBD1 for D (5 bases). The germline gives CDR1 SQVTM, CDR2 ANQGSEA. This CDR3 is built from 11 residues. Trimming shortened V by 5 bases and J by 8 bases, and 12 bases separated the two germline ends. CDR3 protein: CSVQGVKGYTF. The CDR3 region has the DNA TGCAGCGTTCAAGGGGTTAAGGGCTACACCTTC.

The genes are TRBV5-4 and TRBJ1-2, with D possibly TRBD1 on 6 matching bases. V was shortened by 5 bases and J by 13 bases, with 18 bases between the two germline ends. Germline V gene lookup returns CDR1 SGHNT and CDR2 YYREEE (reference sequence). This CDR3 is built from 12 residues. The CDR3 reads CASRPLTGLSTF. CDR3 bases: TGTGCCAGCAGACCCTTGACAGGACTCTCCACCTTC. Using reference TRBV5-4 and TRBJ1-2 for the parts outside the CDR3, the full variable domain is ETGVTQSPTHLIKTRGQQVTLRCSSQSGHNTVSWYQQALGQGPQFIFQYYREEENGRGNFPPRFSGLQFPNYSSELNVNALELDDSALYLCASRPLTGLSTFGSGTRLTVV.

The J gene is TRBJ2-2, the V gene TRBV7-3; tentatively, D is TRBD1 (6 bases). Per the germline V gene, CDR1 is SGHTA and CDR2 is FQGTGA. The V end lost 5 bases, the J end lost 1 base, and 11 bases lay between the germline ends. This CDR3 is 15 amino acids long. DNA for the CDR3: TGTGCCAGCAGCGTGGGACAACGGAACACCGGGGAGCTGTTTTTT. Its protein product is CASSVGQRNTGELFF.

CDR3 in amino acids: CASSLGGTRGDEQYF. CDR3 DNA: TGTGCCAGCAGCCTGGGGGGTACCCGGGGAGACGAGCAGTACTTC. This sequence joins TRBV5-4 and TRBJ2-7, with D perhaps matching TRBD2 (6 bases). Looked up from germline, CDR1 is SGHNT and CDR2 is YYREEE (reference sequence). The CDR3 has 15 residues. Trimming stripped 4 bases from V and 5 bases from J, with 19 bases between.

The chain recombines TRBV19 with TRBJ1-1; D unclear. Trimming removed 5 bases from V and 1 base from J, with 14 bases in between. This CDR3 region has 15 residues. The germline V gene has CDR1 LNHDA and CDR2 SQIVND (reference sequence). The CDR3 loop is CASSPRGVTNTEAFF. The CDR3 bases are TGTGCCAGTAGTCCACGAGGAGTGACGAACACTGAAGCTTTCTTT.

The chain joins TRBV2 to TRBJ1-5; D remains unclear. V was trimmed by 6 bases and J by 6 bases, leaving 12 bases between them. The CDR3 totals 13 residues. CDR1 is SNHLY and CDR2 is FYNNEI in the germline V gene. This chain's CDR3 is CASRVTDGQPQHF. The CDR3 DNA follows: TGTGCCAGCAGAGTAACTGACGGTCAGCCCCAGCATTTT.

The chain is built from TRBV7-3 and TRBJ2-2; 11 positions match TRBD2. Germline lookup yields CDR1 SGHTA and CDR2 FQGTGA. CDR3 length equals 16 residues. With V trimmed by 4 bases and J by 5 bases, 6 bases remained unmatched. CDR3 in amino acids: CASSSTSGSRTGELFF. CDR3 nucleotide sequence: TGTGCCAGCAGCTCAACTAGCGGGAGTCGGACCGGGGAGCTGTTTTTT.

The chain recombines TRBV12-3 or TRBV12-4 with TRBJ2-1; D gene uncertain. This CDR3 has 11 amino acids. V was trimmed by 4 bases and J by 10 bases, leaving 8 bases between them. The CDR3 nucleotides read TGTGCCAGCAGTTATTTGGGGGAGCAGTTCTTC. Its protein product is CASSYLGEQFF.

The CDR3 DNA is TGTGCCAGCAGCTTGACAGGTCTCACTGAAGCTTTCTTT. Translation: CASSLTGLTEAFF. The rearrangement uses TRBV5-4 and TRBJ1-1; weak D call: TRBD1 (5 bases). The CDR3 has 13 amino acids. V was pared by 1 base and J by 4 bases, with 8 bases between. The germline gives CDR1 SGHNT, CDR2 YYREEE (reference sequence).

The rearrangement links TRBV4-1 to TRBJ1-3; D uncertain. Germline V gene data show CDR1 as MGHRA and CDR2 as YSYEKL. With 5 bases removed from V and 1 base from J, the gap between germline ends came to 9 bases. The CDR3 runs 14 residues. The CDR3 sequence is CASSAQDSGNTIYF. The CDR3 nucleotides are TGCGCCAGCAGCGCCCAGGATTCTGGAAACACCATATATTTT.

This clone has just a few counts. The chain is built from TRBV9 and TRBJ2-1, with unresolved D. The CDR3 runs 15 residues. From germline, CDR1 is SGDLS and CDR2 YYNGEE. V lost 4 bases and J lost 4, with 15 bases in between. This CDR3 is CASSPSKFGYNEQFF. Here the CDR3 DNA reads TGTGCCAGCAGCCCCTCCAAATTTGGGTACAATGAGCAGTTCTTC.

The table lists this clone with a count of one. The chain joins TRBV29-1 to TRBJ1-1; no clear D gene. This CDR3 is built from 13 residues. V lost 3 bases, J lost 10 bases, and 18 bases lay in between. The germline CDR1 and CDR2 sequences are SQVTM and ANQGSEA. The CDR3 nucleotides read TGCAGCGTTGAGTACCCGACGAATACTAGAGCTTTCTTT. Encoded protein: CSVEYPTNTRAFF.

The chain combines TRBV5-4 with TRBJ1-1, with no clear D. The germline V gene encodes CDR1 SGHNT and CDR2 YYREEE (reference sequence). V lost 0 bases and J 8 bases, leaving 5 bases between the germline ends. The CDR3 runs to 11 residues. The CDR3 spells CASSLGREAFF. Written as DNA, the CDR3 is TGTGCCAGCAGCTTGGGAAGGGAAGCTTTCTTT.

The V and J genes are TRBV7-9 and TRBJ1-2; the match to TRBD1 covers 8 bases. The CDR3 contains 14 residues. CDR1 and CDR2 from the germline V gene are SEHNR and FQNEAQ (reference sequence). Trimming took 5 bases from V and 1 from J; bases not matched to a gene: 3. CDR3 amino acids: CASSRTGNNYGYTF. The CDR3 region has the DNA TGTGCCAGCAGCCGGACAGGGAATAACTATGGCTACACCTTC.

The chain has TRBV7-9 and TRBJ2-6; possibly TRBD2 for D (6 bases). This CDR3 region has 18 residues. V lost 1 base, J lost 3 bases, and 16 bases lay in between. Germline values: CDR1 SEHNR, CDR2 FQNEAQ (reference sequence). The CDR3 sequence: CASSLELWEEIGANVLTF. CDR3 bases: TGTGCCAGCAGCTTAGAGCTGTGGGAGGAGATTGGGGCCAACGTCCTGACTTTC.

The rearrangement links TRBV4-3 to TRBJ2-6, with D perhaps matching TRBD1 (5 bases). V lost 3 bases and J lost 0, with 12 bases in between. The CDR3 is 17 amino acids. Germline V gene data show CDR1 as LGHNA and CDR2 as YSLEER. The CDR3 DNA reads TGCGCCAGCAGCCATCAGGGCAGTAGCTCTGGGGCCAACGTCCTGACTTTC. Its protein is CASSHQGSSSGANVLTF.

As for this clone: The junction shows a germline mismatch at one end, possibly a read error. The chain carries TRBV15 and TRBJ1-1; D gene ambiguous. Germline assignment: CDR1 LNHNV and CDR2 YYDKDF (reference sequence). The CDR3 spans 13 residues. CDR3 sequence: CATSRLIDGRQGF. CDR3 in DNA: TGTGCCACCAGCAGACTAATAGACGGGAGGCAAGGGTTT. The variable domain in full, with the rest retrieved from reference TRBV15 and TRBJ1-1, is DAMVIQNPRYQVTQFGKPVTLSCSQTLNHNVMYWYQQKSSQAPKLLFHYYDKDFNNEADTPDNFQSRRPNTSFCFLDIRSPGLGDTAMYLCATSRLIDGRQGFGQGTRLTVV.

This clone has only one observation. The chain is built from TRBV21-1 and TRBJ2-7. TRBV21-1 is listed as a pseudogene. CDR3 size: 16 residues. The CDR3 DNA follows: TGTGCCAGCAGCAACGAGGGGCGGACCCCTCCCTACGAGCAGTACTTC. It translates to CASSNEGRTPPYEQYF.

The V and J genes are TRBV15 and TRBJ2-2; D possibly corresponds to TRBD2 (6 bases). V shed 1 base and J shed 1 base, with 10 bases lying between them. Germline CDR1 reads LNHNV; CDR2 reads YYDKDF (reference sequence). The CDR3 length is 16 residues. The CDR3 DNA reads as TGTGCCACCAGCAGAGGAGGTAGCGGGAACACCGGGGAGCTGTTTTTT. Amino acids: CATSRGGSGNTGELFF.

A few counts support this clone. The chain joins TRBV5-6 to TRBJ2-3, with D hard to call. V was shortened by 0 bases and J by 6 bases, with 5 bases between the two germline ends. The CDR3 length is 12 residues. CDR1 is SGHDT and CDR2 is YYEEEE in the germline V gene. The CDR3 DNA sequence: TGTGCCAGCAGCTTGGAACATGATACGCAGTATTTT. Its protein product is CASSLEHDTQYF.

This clone occurred once. The V call is TRBV5-1, the J call TRBJ2-7; weak D call: TRBD1 (5 bases). The CDR3 consists of 13 residues. Germline V CDR1 and CDR2: SGHRS, YFSETQ. Trimming left V 0 bases short and J 1 base short, with 5 bases between. CDR3 in amino acids: CASSLDRSYEQYF. The CDR3 coding sequence is TGCGCCAGCAGCTTGGACAGGTCCTACGAGCAGTACTTC. The full variable domain, rest sourced from reference TRBV5-1 and TRBJ2-7, is KAGVTQTPRYLIKTRGQQVTLSCSPISGHRSVSWYQQTPGQGLQFLFEYFSETQRNKGNFPGRFSGRQFSNSRSEMNVSTLELGDSALYLCASSLDRSYEQYFGPGTRLTVT.